These 5 T cell receptor beta chains share one sample of origin, sequenced in a study of T cell responses to AZD1222 COVID-19 vaccine. Profiled with immunoSEQ multiplex PCR; TCRdb holds only in-frame clones, not every one. The sample has approximately 130,000 clones, roughly nine tenths seen once. Sequences were derived from peripheral blood, sampled 28 days after the second AZD1222 dose. The receptors shown here come from an adult who received the AZD1222 COVID-19 vaccine.

V is TRBV3-1 (or the pseudogene TRBV3-2) and J is TRBJ2-7, with D maybe TRBD2 (6 bases). The CDR3 runs to 13 residues. V was shortened by 3 bases and J by 6 bases, with 12 bases between the two germline ends. Germline V gene sequence: CDR1 LGHDT, CDR2 YNNKEL (reference sequence). This chain's CDR3 is CASSHGTLAEQYF. The CDR3, as DNA: TGTGCCAGCAGCCACGGGACTCTAGCCGAGCAGTACTTC.

This rearrangement joins TRBV19 to TRBJ1-2; D remains ambiguous. The CDR3 has 11 residues. CDR1 is LNHDA and CDR2 is SQIVND in the germline V gene (reference sequence). V lost 1 base, J lost 8 bases, and 5 bases lay in between. The CDR3: CASSIVSGYTF. As DNA, the CDR3 is TGTGCCAGTAGTATAGTTTCCGGCTACACCTTC. The full variable domain, completed using reference TRBV19 and TRBJ1-2, is DGGITQSPKYLFRKEGQNVTLSCEQNLNHDAMYWYRQDPGQGLRLIYYSQIVNDFQKGDIAEGYSVSREKKESFPLTVTSAQKNPTAFYLCASSIVSGYTFGSGTRLTVV.

V is TRBV7-2 and J is TRBJ1-2; D remains ambiguous. V was shortened by 5 bases and J by 1 base, with 17 bases between the two germline ends. The CDR3 spans 16 residues. The germline V gene encodes CDR1 SGHTA and CDR2 FQGNSA. As DNA, the CDR3 is TGTGCCAGCAGCCGGTACAGAATCGAAATTAACTATGGCTACACCTTC. Its translation is CASSRYRIEINYGYTF.

The gene calls are TRBV30 and TRBJ1-2; 9 nucleotides match TRBD1. The CDR3 extends over 15 amino acids. Germline trimming cut 0 bases from V and 5 bases from J; bases unmatched to any gene: 7. From germline, CDR1 is GTSNPN and CDR2 SVGIG (reference sequence). The CDR3 DNA reads as TGTGCCTGGAGTGTCCCAACAGGGGGCGAGTATGGCTACACCTTC. It specifies CAWSVPTGGEYGYTF. Complete variable domain (other parts from reference TRBV30 and TRBJ1-2): SQTIHQWPATLVQPVGSPLSLECTVEGTSNPNLYWYRQAAGRGLQLLFYSVGIGQISSEVPQNLSASRPQDRQFILSSKKLLLSDSGFYLCAWSVPTGGEYGYTFGSGTRLTVV.

The CDR3 nucleotides read TGTGCCAGTAGTACAGCCGACAGGATCTATGGCTACACCTTC. Translation: CASSTADRIYGYTF. The chain couples TRBV19 to TRBJ1-2; possibly TRBD1 for D (6 bases). Germline CDR1 reads LNHDA; CDR2 reads SQIVND (reference sequence). V was pared by 4 bases and J by 4 bases, with 13 bases between. CDR3 size: 14 residues.